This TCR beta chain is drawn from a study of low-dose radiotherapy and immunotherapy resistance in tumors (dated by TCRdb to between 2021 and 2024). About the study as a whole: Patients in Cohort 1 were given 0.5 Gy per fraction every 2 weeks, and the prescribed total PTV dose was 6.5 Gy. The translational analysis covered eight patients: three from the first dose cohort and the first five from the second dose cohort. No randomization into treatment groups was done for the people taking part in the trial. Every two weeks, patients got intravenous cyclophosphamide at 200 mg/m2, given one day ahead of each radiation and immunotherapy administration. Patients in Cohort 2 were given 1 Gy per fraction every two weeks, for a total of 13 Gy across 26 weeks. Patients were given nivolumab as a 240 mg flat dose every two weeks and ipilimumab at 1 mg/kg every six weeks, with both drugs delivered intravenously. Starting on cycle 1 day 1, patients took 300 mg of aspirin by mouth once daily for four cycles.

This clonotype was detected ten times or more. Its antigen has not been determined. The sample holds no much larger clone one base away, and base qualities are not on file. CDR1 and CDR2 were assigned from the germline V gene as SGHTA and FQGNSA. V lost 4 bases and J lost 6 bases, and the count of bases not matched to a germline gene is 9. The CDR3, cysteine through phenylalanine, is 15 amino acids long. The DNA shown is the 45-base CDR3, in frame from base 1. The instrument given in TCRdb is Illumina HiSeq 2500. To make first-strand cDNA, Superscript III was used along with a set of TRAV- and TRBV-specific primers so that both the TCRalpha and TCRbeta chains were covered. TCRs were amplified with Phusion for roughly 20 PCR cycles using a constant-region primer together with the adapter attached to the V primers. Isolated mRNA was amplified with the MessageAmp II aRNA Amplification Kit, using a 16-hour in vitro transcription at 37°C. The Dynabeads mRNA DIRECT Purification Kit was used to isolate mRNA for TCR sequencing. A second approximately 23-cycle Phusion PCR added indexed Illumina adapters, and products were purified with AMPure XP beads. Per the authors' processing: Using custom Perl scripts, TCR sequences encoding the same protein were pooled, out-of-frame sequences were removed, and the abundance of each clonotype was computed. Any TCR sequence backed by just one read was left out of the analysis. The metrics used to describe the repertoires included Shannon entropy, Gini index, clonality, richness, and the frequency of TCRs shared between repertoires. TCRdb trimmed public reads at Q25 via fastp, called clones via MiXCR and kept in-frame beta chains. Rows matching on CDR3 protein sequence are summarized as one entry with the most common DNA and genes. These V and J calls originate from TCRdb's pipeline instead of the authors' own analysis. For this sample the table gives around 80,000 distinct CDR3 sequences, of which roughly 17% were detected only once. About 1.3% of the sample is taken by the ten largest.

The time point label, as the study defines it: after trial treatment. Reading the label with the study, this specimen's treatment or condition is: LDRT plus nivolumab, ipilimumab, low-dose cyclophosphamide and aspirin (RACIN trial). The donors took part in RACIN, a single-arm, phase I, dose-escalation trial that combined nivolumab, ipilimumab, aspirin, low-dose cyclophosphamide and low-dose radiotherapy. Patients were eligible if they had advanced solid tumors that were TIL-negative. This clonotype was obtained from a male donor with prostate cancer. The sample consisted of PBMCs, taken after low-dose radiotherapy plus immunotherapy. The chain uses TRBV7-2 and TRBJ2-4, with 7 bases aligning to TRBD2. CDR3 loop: CASSSQRGGGNIQYF. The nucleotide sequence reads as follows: TGTGCCAGCAGCTCCCAGAGGGGCGGGGGAAACATTCAGTACTTC. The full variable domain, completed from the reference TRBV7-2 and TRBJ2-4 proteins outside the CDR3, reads GAGVSQSPSNKVTEKGKDVELRCDPISGHTALYWYRQSLGQGLEFLIYFQGNSAPDKSGLPSDRFSAERTGGSVSTLTIQRTQQEDSAVYLCASSSQRGGGNIQYFGAGTRLSVL.